What follows is one TCR beta chain and its context. As yet, its antigen is unknown. This record belongs to a study of response to subunit inactivated influenza vaccine. Overall study results and limits: Only a handful of new T cells, the authors suggested, are recruited with each seasonal influenza vaccination.

TCRdb fed the RT-PCR reads into MiXCR, producing one record per CDR3 protein. Altogether 400,000 to 550,000 distinct CDR3 sequences are present, about 25% being singletons, with the ten largest covering around 1.8%. J lost 3 bases, V lost 2 bases, and 12 bases had no gene match. Germline V gives CDR1 ENHRY, CDR2 SYGVKD. This CDR3 is 17 amino acids long. The specimen was CD4+ T cells sorted from PBMCs, collected 4 to 6 days after vaccination. The sequence was collected from a man between 50 and 59 years old who received an inactivated influenza vaccine. The chain joins TRBV10-3 to TRBJ2-5; 7 bases fit TRBD2. This CDR3 reads CAISEPRTSGRKETQYF. CDR3 sequence (DNA): TGTGCCATCAGTGAGCCTAGGACTAGTGGGCGCAAAGAGACCCAGTACTTC.